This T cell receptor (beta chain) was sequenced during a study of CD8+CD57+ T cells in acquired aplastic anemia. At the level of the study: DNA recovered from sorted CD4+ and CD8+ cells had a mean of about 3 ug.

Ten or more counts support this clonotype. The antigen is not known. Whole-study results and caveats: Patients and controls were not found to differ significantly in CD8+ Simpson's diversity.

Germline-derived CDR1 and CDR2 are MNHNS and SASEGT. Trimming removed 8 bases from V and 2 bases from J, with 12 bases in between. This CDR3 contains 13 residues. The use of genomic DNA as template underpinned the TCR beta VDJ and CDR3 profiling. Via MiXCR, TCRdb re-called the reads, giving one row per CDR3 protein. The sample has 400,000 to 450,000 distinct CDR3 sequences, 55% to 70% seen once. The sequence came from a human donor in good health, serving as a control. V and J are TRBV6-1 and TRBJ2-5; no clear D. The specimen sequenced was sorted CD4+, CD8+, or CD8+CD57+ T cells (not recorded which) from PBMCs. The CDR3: CASVLANQETQYF. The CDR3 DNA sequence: TGTGCCAGCGTTCTGGCCAATCAAGAGACCCAGTACTTC.